This T cell receptor beta chain emerged from a study of blood T cell repertoires in COVID-19. Study context: COVID-19 samples from acute and convalescent phases originated in the United States, Italy and Spain. T cells, B-cell-depleted T cells, or PBMCs supplied cDNA or gDNA.

Trimming took 6 bases from V and 8 from J, leaving 17 bases between them. This CDR3 has 14 amino acids. Germline loops: CDR1 SNHLY, CDR2 FYNNEI. Under the authors' procedure: Nucleated cell number was recorded as an estimate derived from reference gene primer amplification. Clones were read by immunoSEQ multiplex PCR, and TCRdb kept only the in-frame ones, dropping some. That table is the source of V, J and clone size, and D and trimming were worked out from the DNA. The sample contains more than 85,000 clones, almost 80% of which appear only once. The chain joins TRBV2 to TRBJ1-3, with a tentative D call TRBD1 (5 bases). The clonotype was recovered from a woman over 75 with active or convalescent COVID-19. Sequenced sample: peripheral blood. CDR3 bases: TGTGCCAGCAGCCTTGACAGAACAAGGGACACCATATATTTT. Translating it yields CASSLDRTRDTIYF.